This TCR beta chain came from a study of shared clonotypes between healthy human individuals. This table comes from immunoSEQ multiplex PCR, and its TCRdb copy is limited to in-frame clones, with some not included. This repertoire shows 2 million to 2.5 million clones, 95% found once; its top ten account for 0.1% to 0.15%. Caucasian adults residing in Nashville, Tennessee made up all the donors. The CDR3 is made up of 14 amino acids. The V end lost 2 bases, the J end lost 0 bases, and 5 bases lay between the germline ends. Germline values: CDR1 SEHNR, CDR2 FQNEAQ (reference sequence). This receptor was taken from a man in his late teens or twenties in good health. Sequencing was carried out using naive CD4+ T cells sorted from blood. This sample's subset: CD45RA+ positively selected. The chain is built from TRBV7-9 and TRBJ2-1; D gene unclear. The CDR3 loop is CASSLTSSYNEQFF. In DNA form, the CDR3 reads TGTGCCAGCAGCTTAACGAGCTCCTACAATGAGCAGTTCTTC.